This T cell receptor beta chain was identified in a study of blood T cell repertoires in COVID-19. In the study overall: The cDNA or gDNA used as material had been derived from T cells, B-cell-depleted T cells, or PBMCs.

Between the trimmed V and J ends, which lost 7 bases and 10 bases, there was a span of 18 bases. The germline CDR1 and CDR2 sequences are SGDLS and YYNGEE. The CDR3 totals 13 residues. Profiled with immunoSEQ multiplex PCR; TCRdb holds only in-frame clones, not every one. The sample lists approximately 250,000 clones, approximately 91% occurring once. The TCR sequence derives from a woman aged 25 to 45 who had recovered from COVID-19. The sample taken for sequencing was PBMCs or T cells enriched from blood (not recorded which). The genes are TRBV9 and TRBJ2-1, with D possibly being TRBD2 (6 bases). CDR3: CASAGTPIGEQFF. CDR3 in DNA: TGTGCCAGCGCAGGGACTCCGATCGGCGAGCAGTTCTTC.